The sequence of this T cell receptor (beta chain) was determined in a study of T-cell reconstitution after alpha-beta-depleted transplantation in children. Findings and limits, study-wide: After transplant, at about two months, alpha-beta T cells were reportedly derived from several hundred expanded graft clones. T-cell numbers and diversity, one year after transplant, stemmed largely from T cells that were newly produced.

Preparation of the TCRbeta library used unique molecular identifiers. TCRdb reprocessed the PCR reads with MiXCR, giving one entry per CDR3 protein. The data show approximately 500,000 distinct CDR3 sequences, 27% seen once. CDR3 length equals 14 residues. Germline lookup yields CDR1 DFQATT and CDR2 SNEGSKA (reference sequence). After removal of 6 bases from V and 2 bases from J, the junction contained 8 bases not matched to a gene. In this sample, this clonotype turned up a few times. What it recognizes is unknown. The origin of this receptor is a boy in the first two years of life with Wiskott-Aldrich syndrome, due to receive a stem cell transplant. The source material was PBMCs, sampled before TCRalphabeta/CD19-depleted stem cell transplant. The genes are TRBV20-1 and TRBJ2-7, with 9 bases that match TRBD2. CDR3 sequence: CSALTLAGTYEQYF. The CDR3 nucleotides read TGCAGTGCATTAACACTAGCGGGTACCTACGAGCAGTACTTC.